This TCR beta chain appears in the sequencing data of a study of Tregs in tolerant kidney transplant recipients. This clone is identified as medium-sized from frequency. Its matching antigen is unknown. The observed sequence ends 3 residues before the CDR3 terminus, with the missing tail filled in from the germline J gene. Generated by immunoSEQ multiplex PCR, the TCRdb table keeps only in-frame clones and is missing some. The listing records about 990 clones. There are 15 residues in the CDR3. Germline loops: CDR1 SGHRS, CDR2 YFSETQ. J gave up 6 bases and V 7 bases, and 12 bases lay outside the gene matches. General study findings and limits: In tolerant patients, donor-specific Tregs outgrew total Tregs, suggesting antigen-driven expansion.

CFSE-labeled recipient PBMCs were cultured approximately 6 days with irradiated graft donor PBMCs, then FACS-sorted. The sequenced sample was CD4+ T cells from blood cultured with allogeneic cells, obtained before the transplant. The TCR originated in a human patient who received a combined kidney and bone marrow transplant. This sequence joins TRBV5-1 and TRBJ2-1, with 8 bases matching TRBD2. The chain's CDR3 is CASSLMGGGPNEQFF. CDR3 DNA (partial): TGCGCCAGCTCTCTCATGGGCGGGGGGCCCAATGAG.